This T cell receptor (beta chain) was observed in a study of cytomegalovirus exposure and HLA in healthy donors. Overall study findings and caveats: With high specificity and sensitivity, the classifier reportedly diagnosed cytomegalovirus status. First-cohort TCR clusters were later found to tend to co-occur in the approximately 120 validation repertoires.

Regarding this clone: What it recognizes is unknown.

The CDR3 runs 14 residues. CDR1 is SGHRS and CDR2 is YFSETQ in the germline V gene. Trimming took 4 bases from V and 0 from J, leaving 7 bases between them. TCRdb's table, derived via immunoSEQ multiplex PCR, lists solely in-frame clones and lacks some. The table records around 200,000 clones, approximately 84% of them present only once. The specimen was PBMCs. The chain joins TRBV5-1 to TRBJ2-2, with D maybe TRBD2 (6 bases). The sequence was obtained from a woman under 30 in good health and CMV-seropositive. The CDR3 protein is CASSAGSNTGELFF. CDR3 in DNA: TGCGCCAGCAGCGCGGGGTCGAACACCGGGGAGCTGTTTTTT.